What follows describes a single T cell receptor (beta chain). These data originate in a study of T-cell memory formation after mild COVID-19. Background on the study: Clusters of TCRs were largely donor specific.

TCRdb ran MiXCR on the 5' RACE reads and lists one entry per CDR3 protein. Here the sample spans some 310,000 distinct CDR3 sequences, roughly 20% being singletons. The sequenced sample consisted of PBMCs or a T cell subset sorted from them (not recorded which). The clonotype originates from a man aged 18 to 29 who had mild COVID-19 (a few samples of this study predate the infection). Cell type and time point are not known.

Here the CDR3 reads CATSDEYYGYTF. CDR3 in DNA: TGTGCCACCAGTGATGAATACTATGGCTACACCTTC. This chain joins TRBV24-1 and TRBJ1-2; D gene ambiguous. Trimming cost V 3 bases and J 3 bases, with 4 bases left between them. CDR1 and CDR2 from the germline V gene are KGHDR and SFDVKD. The CDR3 is 12 residues long.